A single T cell receptor beta chain is shown here with its context. Antigen: not known. This record belongs to a study of brain metastases from non-small cell lung cancer. General study results and limits: Fewer infiltrating T cells were found in brain metastases than primaries.

Libraries were prepared by immunoSEQ multiplex PCR; TCRdb keeps only in-frame clonotypes and omits some of them. The sample consists of roughly 2,000 clones, over 75% of them appearing once. The V segment lost 4 bases and the J segment 11 bases; nucleotides outside the gene matches: 7. The CDR3 loop spans 14 amino acids. Germline V CDR1 and CDR2: SGHDT, YYEEEE. The genes are TRBV5-6 and TRBJ1-4, with 11 bases aligning to TRBD1. The sequence was obtained from a donor aged 40 or over with non-small cell lung cancer. Source material: tissue from a brain metastasis. The CDR3 DNA follows: TGTGCCAGCAGCCACGGACAGGGGGCGCGGAAACTGTTTTTT. Encoded protein: CASSHGQGARKLFF. Full variable domain (remainder filled in from reference TRBV5-6 and TRBJ1-4): DAGVTQSPTHLIKTRGQQVTLRCSPKSGHDTVSWYQQALGQGPQFIFQYYEEEERQRGNFPDRFSGHQFPNYSSELNVNALLLGDSALYLCASSHGQGARKLFFGSGTQLSVL.